This T cell receptor (beta chain) was captured in a study of blood T cell repertoires in COVID-19. Study as a whole: Samples taken during acute and convalescent COVID-19 were collected in the United States, Italy and Spain.

Authors' processing steps: Nucleated cell counts were estimated from reference gene primer amplification. The assay was immunoSEQ multiplex PCR, and TCRdb's table has in-frame clones only and misses some. V and J calls and clone size are those listed in that table; D and trimming were worked out from the DNA. Here the sample spans about 92,000 clones, about 83% being singletons. V dropped 4 bases and J dropped 0 bases, with 10 bases sitting between them. The CDR3 is made up of 15 amino acids. Germline CDR1 SNHLY, CDR2 FYNNEI. The sequenced sample was peripheral blood. The rearrangement joins TRBV2 to TRBJ1-5; D gene unclear. The sequence came from an older woman with COVID-19, enrolled during active disease. The CDR3 region is CASSVLPPSNQPQHF. The CDR3 bases are TGTGCCAGCAGTGTACTCCCTCCTAGCAATCAGCCCCAGCATTTT.